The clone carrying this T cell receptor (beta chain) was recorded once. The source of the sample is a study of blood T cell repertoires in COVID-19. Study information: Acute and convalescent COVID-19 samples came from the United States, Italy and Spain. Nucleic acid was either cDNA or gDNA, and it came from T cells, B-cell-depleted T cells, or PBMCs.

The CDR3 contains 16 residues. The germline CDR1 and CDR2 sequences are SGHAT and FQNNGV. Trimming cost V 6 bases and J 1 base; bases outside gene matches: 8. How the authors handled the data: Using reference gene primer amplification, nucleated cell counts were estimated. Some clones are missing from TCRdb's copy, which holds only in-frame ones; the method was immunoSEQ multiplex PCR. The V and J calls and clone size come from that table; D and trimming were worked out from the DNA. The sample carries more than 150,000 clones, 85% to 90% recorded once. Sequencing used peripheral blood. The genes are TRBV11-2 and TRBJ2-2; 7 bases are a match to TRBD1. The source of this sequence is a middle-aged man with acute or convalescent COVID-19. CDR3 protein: CASRRPGQRNTGELFF. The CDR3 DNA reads TGTGCCAGCAGACGTCCGGGACAGAGGAACACCGGGGAGCTGTTTTTT.